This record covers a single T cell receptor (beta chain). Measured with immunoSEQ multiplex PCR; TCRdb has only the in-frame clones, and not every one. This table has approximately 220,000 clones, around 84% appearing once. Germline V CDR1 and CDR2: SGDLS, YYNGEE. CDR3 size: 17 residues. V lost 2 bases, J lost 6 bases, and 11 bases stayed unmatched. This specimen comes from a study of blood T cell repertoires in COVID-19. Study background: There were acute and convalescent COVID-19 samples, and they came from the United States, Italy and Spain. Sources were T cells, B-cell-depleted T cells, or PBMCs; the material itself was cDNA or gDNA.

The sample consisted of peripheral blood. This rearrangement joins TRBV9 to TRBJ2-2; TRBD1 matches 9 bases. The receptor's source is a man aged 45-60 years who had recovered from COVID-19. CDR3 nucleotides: TGTGCCAGCAGCGTCGGGACAGGGAATATTGGGGCCGGGGAGCTGTTTTTT. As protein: CASSVGTGNIGAGELFF.